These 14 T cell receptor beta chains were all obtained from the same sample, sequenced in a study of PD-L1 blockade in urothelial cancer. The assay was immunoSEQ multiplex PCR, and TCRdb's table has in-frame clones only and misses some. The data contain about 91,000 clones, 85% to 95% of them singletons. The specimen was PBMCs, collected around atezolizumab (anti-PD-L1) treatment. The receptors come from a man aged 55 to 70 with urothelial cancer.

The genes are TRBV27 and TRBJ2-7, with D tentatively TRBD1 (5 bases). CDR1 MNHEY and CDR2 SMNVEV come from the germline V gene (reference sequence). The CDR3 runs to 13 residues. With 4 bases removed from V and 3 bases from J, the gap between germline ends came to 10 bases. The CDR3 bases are TGTGCCAGCAGTTCCCTCGACAGCTACGAGCAGTACTTC. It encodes CASSSLDSYEQYF.

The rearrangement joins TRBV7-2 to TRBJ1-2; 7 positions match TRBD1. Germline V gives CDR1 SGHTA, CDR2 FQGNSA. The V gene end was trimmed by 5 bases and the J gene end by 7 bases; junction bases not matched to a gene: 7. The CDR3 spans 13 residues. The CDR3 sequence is CASSQMTGFGYTF. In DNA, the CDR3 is TGTGCCAGCAGCCAGATGACAGGGTTTGGCTACACCTTC.

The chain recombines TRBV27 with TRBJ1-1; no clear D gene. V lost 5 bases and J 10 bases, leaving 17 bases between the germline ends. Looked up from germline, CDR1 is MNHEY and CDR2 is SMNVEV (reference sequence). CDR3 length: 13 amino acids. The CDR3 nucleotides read TGTGCCAGCAGTCTGATTCAGCAAAGCGTAGCTTTCTTT. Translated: CASSLIQQSVAFF.

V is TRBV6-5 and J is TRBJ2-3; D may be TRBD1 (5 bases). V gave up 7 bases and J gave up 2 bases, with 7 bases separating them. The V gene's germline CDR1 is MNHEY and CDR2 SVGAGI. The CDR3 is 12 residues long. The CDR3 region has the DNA TGTGCCAGCAAGGGGCTCACAGATACGCAGTATTTT. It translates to CASKGLTDTQYF.

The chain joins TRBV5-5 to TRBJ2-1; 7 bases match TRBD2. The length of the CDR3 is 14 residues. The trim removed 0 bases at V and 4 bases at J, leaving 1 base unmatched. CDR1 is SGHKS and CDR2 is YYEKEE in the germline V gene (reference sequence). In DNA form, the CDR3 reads TGTGCCAGCAGCTTGGTGGGGGGGTACAATGAGCAGTTCTTC. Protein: CASSLVGGYNEQFF.

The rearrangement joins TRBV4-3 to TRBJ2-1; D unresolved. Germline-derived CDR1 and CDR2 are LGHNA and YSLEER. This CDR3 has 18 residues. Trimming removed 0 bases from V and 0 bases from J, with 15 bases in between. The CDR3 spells CASSQDSLRSSSYNEQFF. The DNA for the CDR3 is TGCGCCAGCAGCCAAGATTCCTTAAGATCGAGCTCCTACAATGAGCAGTTCTTC.

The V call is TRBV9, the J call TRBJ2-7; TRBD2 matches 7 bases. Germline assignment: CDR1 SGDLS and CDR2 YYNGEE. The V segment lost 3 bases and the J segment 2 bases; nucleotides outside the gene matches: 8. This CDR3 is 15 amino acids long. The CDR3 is CASSESSGVAYEQYF. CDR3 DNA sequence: TGTGCCAGCAGCGAATCTAGCGGAGTGGCCTACGAGCAGTACTTC.

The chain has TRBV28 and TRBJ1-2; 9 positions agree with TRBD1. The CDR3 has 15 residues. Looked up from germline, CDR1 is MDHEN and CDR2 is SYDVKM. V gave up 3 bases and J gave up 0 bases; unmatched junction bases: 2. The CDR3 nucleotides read TGTGCCAGCAGTTTGGACAGGGGATCTAACTATGGCTACACCTTC. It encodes CASSLDRGSNYGYTF.

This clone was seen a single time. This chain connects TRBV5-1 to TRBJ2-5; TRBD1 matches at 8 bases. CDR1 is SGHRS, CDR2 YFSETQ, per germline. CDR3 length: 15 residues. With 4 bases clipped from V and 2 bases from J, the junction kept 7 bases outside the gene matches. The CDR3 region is CASSPGTGIQETQYF. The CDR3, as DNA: TGCGCCAGCAGCCCCGGGACAGGCATTCAAGAGACCCAGTACTTC.

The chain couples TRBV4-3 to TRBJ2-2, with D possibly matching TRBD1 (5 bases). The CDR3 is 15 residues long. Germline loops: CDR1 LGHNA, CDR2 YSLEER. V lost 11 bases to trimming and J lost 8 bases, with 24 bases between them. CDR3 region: CAPTDRVLVTGELFF. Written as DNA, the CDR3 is TGCGCCCCGACAGACCGGGTCCTAGTGACAGGGGAGCTGTTTTTT.

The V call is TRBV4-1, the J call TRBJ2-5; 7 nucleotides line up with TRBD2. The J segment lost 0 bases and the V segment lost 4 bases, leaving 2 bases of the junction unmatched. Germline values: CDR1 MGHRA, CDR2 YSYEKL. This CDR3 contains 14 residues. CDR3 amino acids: CASSRTSDQETQYF. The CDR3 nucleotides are TGCGCCAGCAGCCGCACTAGCGACCAAGAGACCCAGTACTTC.

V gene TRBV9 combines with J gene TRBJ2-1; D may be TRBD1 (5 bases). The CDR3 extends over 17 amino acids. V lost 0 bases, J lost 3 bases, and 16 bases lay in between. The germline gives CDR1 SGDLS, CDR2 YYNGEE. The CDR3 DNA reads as TGTGCCAGCAGCGTAGCGAGTCGGCAGGGATACTACAATGAGCAGTTCTTC. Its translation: CASSVASRQGYYNEQFF.

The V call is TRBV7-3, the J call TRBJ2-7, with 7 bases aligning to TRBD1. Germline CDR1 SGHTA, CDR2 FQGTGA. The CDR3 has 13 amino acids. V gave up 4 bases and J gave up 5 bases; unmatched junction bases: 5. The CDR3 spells CASSSSGTDEQYF. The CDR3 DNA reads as TGTGCCAGCAGCTCCTCCGGGACAGACGAGCAGTACTTC.

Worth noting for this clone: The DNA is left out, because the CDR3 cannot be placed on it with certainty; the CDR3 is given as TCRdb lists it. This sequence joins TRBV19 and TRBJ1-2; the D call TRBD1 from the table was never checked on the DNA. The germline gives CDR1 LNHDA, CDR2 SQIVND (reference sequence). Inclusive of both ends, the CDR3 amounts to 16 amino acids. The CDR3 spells CASSTSVATGNYGYTF.